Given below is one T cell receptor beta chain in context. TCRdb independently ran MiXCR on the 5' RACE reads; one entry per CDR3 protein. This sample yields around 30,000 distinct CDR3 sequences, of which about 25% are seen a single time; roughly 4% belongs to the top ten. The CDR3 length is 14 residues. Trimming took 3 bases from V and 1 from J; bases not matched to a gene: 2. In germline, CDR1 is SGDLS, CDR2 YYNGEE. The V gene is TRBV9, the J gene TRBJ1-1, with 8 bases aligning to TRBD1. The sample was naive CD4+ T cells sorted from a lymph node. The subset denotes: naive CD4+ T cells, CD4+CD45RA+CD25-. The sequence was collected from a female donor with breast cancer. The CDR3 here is CASSGTGSNTEAFF. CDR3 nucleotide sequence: TGTGCCAGCAGCGGGACAGGGTCGAACACTGAAGCTTTCTTT.